Each of the 6 T cell receptor beta chains below was sequenced from the same sample in a study of T cells after yellow fever vaccination. Each CDR3 protein gets one entry after TCRdb re-called the 5' RACE reads with MiXCR. The table shows some 26,000 distinct CDR3 sequences, with 3.4% occurring only once. The source material was PBMCs, either bulk or a sorted T-cell subset (CD4+, CD8+, memory, or dextramer-sorted; not recorded which), sampled more than 35 days after the first yellow fever vaccination. The receptors stem from a man aged 18 to 30 who received the YFV17D yellow fever vaccine.

This clonotype was counted at least ten times. This chain connects TRBV7-9 to TRBJ2-4; D possibly corresponds to TRBD1 (6 bases). Germline CDR1 and CDR2: SEHNR and FQNEAQ (reference sequence). The CDR3 spans 14 residues. V lost 5 bases, J lost 3 bases, and 11 bases lay in between. The CDR3: CASSVGQLKNIQYF. In DNA form, the CDR3 reads TGTGCCAGCAGCGTAGGACAGCTCAAAAACATTCAGTACTTC.

The table lists this clonotype with many counts. V and J are TRBV12-3 or TRBV12-4 and TRBJ2-3; TRBD2 matches 7 bases. With V trimmed by 5 bases and J by 6 bases, 8 bases remained unmatched. The CDR3 loop spans 14 amino acids. In DNA, the CDR3 is TGTGCCAGCAGTGGCCCCCCGGGAGGCGATACGCAGTATTTT. Protein sequence: CASSGPPGGDTQYF.

This clonotype was recorded at least ten times. This rearrangement joins TRBV12-3 or TRBV12-4 to TRBJ2-2; 7 positions agree with TRBD1. V trimming: 10 bases; J trimming: 3 bases; junction bases outside the gene matches: 8. The CDR3 runs 14 residues. For the CDR3, the DNA is TGTGCCACCTCGGGACAGAGTCACACCGGGGAGCTGTTTTTT. Its protein is CATSGQSHTGELFF.

This clonotype was seen many times. The chain joins TRBV20-1 to TRBJ2-1, with 10 bases identical to TRBD2. The ends lost 0 bases at V and 7 bases at J; junction bases unmatched: 6. The CDR3 runs 15 residues. Germline V gene data show CDR1 as DFQATT and CDR2 as SNEGSKA (reference sequence). Written as DNA, the CDR3 is TGCAGTGCTAGAGACTCTAGCGGGGGTAGTAATGAGCAGTTCTTC. Encoded protein: CSARDSSGGSNEQFF.

The table lists this clonotype with many counts. This rearrangement joins TRBV4-3 to TRBJ2-7; D may be TRBD2 (6 bases). The germline V and J ends were trimmed by 1 base and 2 bases, with 12 bases remaining between them. The CDR3 length is 15 residues. Germline V gene data show CDR1 as LGHNA and CDR2 as YSLEER. The CDR3 DNA reads TGCGCCAGCAGCCAAGCGGGGGTCGGGCCCTACGAGCAGTACTTC. Translated, it gives CASSQAGVGPYEQYF.

This clonotype was observed many times. This rearrangement joins TRBV5-1 to TRBJ1-2; 7 bases are shared with TRBD1. The V and J ends lost 2 bases and 6 bases, in that order; junction bases with no gene match: 1. The V gene's germline CDR1 is SGHRS and CDR2 YFSETQ. The CDR3 extends over 12 amino acids. CDR3 amino acids: CASSFQGDGYTF. CDR3 DNA: TGCGCCAGCAGCTTTCAGGGGGATGGCTACACCTTC.